Given below is one T cell receptor beta chain in context. This record belongs to a study of shared T cell receptors in the human thymus. Here immunoSEQ multiplex PCR was the method, and the copy in TCRdb shows in-frame clones only, minus some. The repertoire holds roughly 660,000 clones, with around 89% as singletons. CDR1 and CDR2 (germline): SGHRS, YFSETQ. The CDR3 covers 15 residues. Another study also made use of these data, one on human thymus T cells. That source adds: Corrective cardiac operations yielded the resected thymus tissue. Thymic as well as blood repertoires seemed to favor certain V and J genes unevenly. Thymic TCR repertoires of unrelated people reportedly overlapped highly.

The TCR sequence derives from a boy in the first two years of life with a congenital heart defect. The rearrangement links TRBV5-1 to TRBJ2-5, with 9 positions matching TRBD1. Judging by the DNA end, TRBJ2-7 fits better; the J call may be wrong. The sequenced material came from thymocytes. The CDR3 sequence is CASSTRGTGFHEQYF. CDR3 DNA sequence: TGCGCCAGCTCCACCCGGGGGACAGGGTTCCACGAGCAGTACTTC.